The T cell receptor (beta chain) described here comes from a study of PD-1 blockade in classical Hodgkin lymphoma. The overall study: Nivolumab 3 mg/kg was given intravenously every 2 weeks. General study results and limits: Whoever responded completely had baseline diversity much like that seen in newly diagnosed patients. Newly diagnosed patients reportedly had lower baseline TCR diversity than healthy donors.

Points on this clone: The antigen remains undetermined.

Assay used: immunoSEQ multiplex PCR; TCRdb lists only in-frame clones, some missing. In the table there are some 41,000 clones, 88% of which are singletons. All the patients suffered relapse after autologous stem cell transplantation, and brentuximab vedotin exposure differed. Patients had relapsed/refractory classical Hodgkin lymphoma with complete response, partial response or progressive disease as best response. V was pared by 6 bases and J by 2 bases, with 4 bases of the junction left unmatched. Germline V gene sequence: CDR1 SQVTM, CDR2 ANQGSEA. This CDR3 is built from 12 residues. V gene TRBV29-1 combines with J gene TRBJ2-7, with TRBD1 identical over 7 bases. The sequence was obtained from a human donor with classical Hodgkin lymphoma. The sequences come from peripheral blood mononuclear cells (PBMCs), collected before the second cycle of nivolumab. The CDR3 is CSVGQAPYEQYF. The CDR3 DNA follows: TGCAGCGTCGGACAGGCCCCCTACGAGCAGTACTTC.